One and the same sample provided the 24 T cell receptor beta chains below, sequenced in a study of identical twins. One entry per CDR3 protein results from TCRdb running MiXCR on the 5' RACE reads. The sample gives about 1.7 million distinct CDR3 sequences, roughly a third of which show up once; approximately 0.29% is in the top ten. Sequencing used cord blood. The source of these receptors is a newborn girl in good health.

J is TRBJ1-1 and V is TRBV3-1, with 9 bases matching TRBD1. Trimming took 0 bases from V and 7 from J; bases not matched to a gene: 3. The CDR3 sequence is 14 residues long. CDR1 is LGHDT, CDR2 YNNKEL, per germline (reference sequence). The CDR3 nucleotides read TGTGCCAGCAGCCAAGATGGGACAGGGAGTGAAGCTTTCTTT. It specifies CASSQDGTGSEAFF.

This clonotype was recorded a few times. J is TRBJ2-5 and V is TRBV9, with a tentative D call TRBD2 (5 bases). The CDR3 consists of 14 residues. Trimming shortened V by 3 bases and J by 11 bases, and 20 bases separated the two germline ends. Germline V gives CDR1 SGDLS, CDR2 YYNGEE. This CDR3 is CASSAPGDYNEQYF. CDR3 coding DNA: TGTGCCAGCAGCGCCCCCGGAGACTACAATGAGCAGTACTTC.

This clonotype appeared a few times. This chain uses TRBV20-1 with TRBJ2-7; no clear D gene. The CDR3 has 14 amino acids. Trimming removed 1 base at V and 3 bases at J, with 13 bases between. Germline loops: CDR1 DFQATT, CDR2 SNEGSKA (reference sequence). CDR3 sequence (DNA): TGCAGTGCTAGAGCGAGCGCCTACAACTACGAGCAGTACTTC. This sequence encodes CSARASAYNYEQYF.

Only a few counts were recorded for this clonotype. The gene calls are TRBV4-1 and TRBJ2-4; no clear D gene. This CDR3 contains 16 residues. CDR1 and CDR2 from the germline V gene are MGHRA and YSYEKL. V lost 2 bases and J 0 bases, leaving 11 bases between the germline ends. The CDR3 is CASSQWTVAAKNIQYF. The CDR3 DNA follows: TGCGCCAGCAGCCAATGGACCGTCGCAGCCAAAAACATTCAGTACTTC.

The chain recombines TRBV6-6 with TRBJ1-2; TRBD1 is a possible D gene (5 bases). The V end was cut by 2 bases, the J end by 4 bases, with 8 bases between. Per the germline V gene, CDR1 is MNHNY and CDR2 is SVGAGI (reference sequence). CDR3 length equals 13 residues. CDR3 DNA: TGTGCCAGCAGTTACGAGGGGCGCTATGGCTACACCTTC. It is translated as CASSYEGRYGYTF.

The table lists this clonotype with a few counts. This chain links TRBV10-3 with TRBJ1-6, with D uncertain. Trimming removed 2 bases from V and 0 bases from J, with 14 bases in between. The CDR3 covers 18 residues. Germline V CDR1 and CDR2: ENHRY, SYGVKD. CDR3 in amino acids: CAISEAPVPGSYNSPLHF. The CDR3 nucleotides read TGTGCCATCAGTGAGGCACCAGTCCCCGGCTCCTATAATTCACCCCTCCACTTT.

The chain combines TRBV28 with TRBJ2-7; 8 nucleotides line up with TRBD1. V lost 3 bases, J lost 3 bases, and 4 bases stayed unmatched. Per germline, CDR1 MDHEN and CDR2 SYDVKM. This CDR3 is built from 14 residues. The CDR3 nucleotides read TGTGCCAGCAGTTTCCCGGGACAGGTCTACGAGCAGTACTTC. Translation gives CASSFPGQVYEQYF.

This clonotype appeared a few times. The chain joins TRBV21-1 to TRBJ2-4. TRBV21-1 is termed a pseudogene. This CDR3 contains 17 residues. The CDR3 sequence: CASSKKPTGRPKNIQYF. The CDR3 DNA reads TGTGCCAGCAGCAAAAAGCCGACGGGTCGGCCCAAAAACATTCAGTACTTC.

This chain's CDR3 is CASSLESGLVGETQYF. CDR3 DNA: TGTGCCAGCAGCTTAGAATCGGGCCTCGTGGGGGAGACCCAGTACTTC. This chain links TRBV11-2 with TRBJ2-5; no firm D call. The germline CDR1 and CDR2 sequences are SGHAT and FQNNGV. This CDR3 has 16 residues. Deletions cut 0 bases from V and 5 bases from J, with 16 bases between.

This chain joins TRBV7-2 and TRBJ2-1, with 14 bases matching TRBD2. Trimming cost V 0 bases and J 4 bases; bases outside gene matches: 2. The CDR3 has 17 residues. CDR1 is SGHTA and CDR2 is FQGNSA in the germline V gene. In DNA, the CDR3 is TGTGCCAGCAGCTTAGCGTGGACTAGCGGGGGGTACAATGAGCAGTTCTTC. Encoded protein: CASSLAWTSGGYNEQFF.

Notes on this clonotype: One junction end disagrees with the germline gene, perhaps due to a read error. The rearrangement joins TRBV27 to TRBJ1-5, with D perhaps matching TRBD1 (5 bases). Germline CDR1 and CDR2: MNHEY and SMNVEV (reference sequence). This CDR3 is built from 14 residues. CDR3 DNA sequence: TGTGCCGGCAGGAATCAGGGTCCTAATCAGCCCCAGCATTTT. This encodes CAGRNQGPNQPQHF.

This clonotype was seen only a few times. The CDR3 coding sequence is TGTGCCTGGGCCGACAGGATTAACTATGGCTACACCTTC. Translation: CAWADRINYGYTF. V usage is TRBV30 and J usage is TRBJ1-2; possibly TRBD1 for D (6 bases). The V end lost 5 bases, the J end lost 1 base, and 11 bases lay between the germline ends. Germline CDR1 reads GTSNPN; CDR2 reads SVGIG (reference sequence). CDR3 length: 13 amino acids.

The chain couples TRBV11-2 to TRBJ1-2; TRBD1 matches at 9 bases. Germline V gene lookup returns CDR1 SGHAT and CDR2 FQNNGV. The CDR3 has 14 residues. Trimming cost V 8 bases and J 1 base; bases outside gene matches: 5. This CDR3 is CASGYRGLNYGYTF. CDR3 DNA: TGTGCCAGCGGTTACAGGGGGCTTAACTATGGCTACACCTTC.

V and J are TRBV12-3 or TRBV12-4 and TRBJ1-5, with unresolved D. The CDR3 runs to 16 residues. Trimming removed 1 base from V and 2 bases from J, with 12 bases in between. This CDR3 is CASSLVWGGGNQPQHF. In DNA form, the CDR3 reads TGTGCCAGCAGTTTAGTATGGGGTGGGGGCAATCAGCCCCAGCATTTT.

The chain combines TRBV5-8 with TRBJ2-3; tentatively, D is TRBD1 (5 bases). V was cut by 2 bases and J by 3 bases, with 19 bases left in between. Germline loops: CDR1 SGHTS, CDR2 YDEGEE. This CDR3 has 17 amino acids. CDR3 in amino acids: CASSLGAGSLGTDTQYF. The CDR3 bases are TGTGCCAGCAGCTTAGGGGCTGGTAGCTTGGGAACAGATACGCAGTATTTT.

V is TRBV5-1 and J is TRBJ2-7, with 7 nucleotides matching TRBD2. The CDR3 contains 16 residues. Germline trimming cut 0 bases from V and 7 bases from J; bases unmatched to any gene: 13. Germline V lookup: CDR1 SGHRS, CDR2 YFSETQ. CDR3 protein: CASSLVRGRTYNEQYF. As DNA, the CDR3 is TGCGCCAGCAGCTTGGTGCGCGGGAGAACCTACAATGAGCAGTACTTC.

This clonotype was observed many times. This chain joins TRBV2 and TRBJ2-7; D is uncertain. Germline V lookup: CDR1 SNHLY, CDR2 FYNNEI. With 7 bases removed from V and 2 bases from J, the gap between germline ends came to 12 bases. This CDR3 spans 13 amino acids. CDR3 in amino acids: CASTIEYAYEQYF. Here the CDR3 DNA reads TGTGCCAGCACTATAGAGTACGCCTACGAGCAGTACTTC.

In this sample, this clonotype turned up many times. The V and J genes are TRBV6-4 and TRBJ1-2, with a possible D match to TRBD1 (6 bases). Trimming pared 5 bases from V and 7 bases from J, leaving 14 bases between. The germline gives CDR1 MRHNA, CDR2 SNTAGT. CDR3 length: 13 residues. CDR3 amino acids: CASSSTGSSGYTF. DNA for the CDR3: TGTGCCAGCAGTTCTACAGGGAGTAGTGGCTACACCTTC.

In this sample, this clonotype turned up a few times. The V gene is TRBV4-2, the J gene TRBJ1-4; no clear D. V lost 4 bases, J lost 7 bases, and 16 bases lay in between. The germline gives CDR1 LGHNA, CDR2 YNFKEQ. The CDR3 runs 15 residues. The CDR3: CASSPGWVGGEKLFF. CDR3 bases: TGTGCCAGCAGCCCTGGATGGGTTGGAGGTGAAAAACTGTTTTTT.

This clonotype was seen a handful of times. The germline gene is not matched at one end of the junction; a read error may be the cause. The V gene is TRBV4-2, the J gene TRBJ1-4; the D gene is possibly TRBD1 (5 bases). From germline, CDR1 is LGHNA and CDR2 YNFKEQ. This CDR3 comprises 14 residues. The CDR3: CASSPNGGGEKLFF. CDR3 DNA sequence: TGTGCCAGCAGCCCAAATGGGGGGGGGGAAAAGCTGTTTTTT.

In this sample, this clonotype turned up a few times. V gene TRBV29-1 combines with J gene TRBJ1-1; tentatively, D is TRBD1 (5 bases). This CDR3 comprises 16 residues. Germline CDR1 reads SQVTM; CDR2 reads ANQGSEA. V was trimmed by 4 bases and J by 1 base, leaving 19 bases between them. Written as DNA, the CDR3 is TGCAGCGTTGTAGAGGAACCAGGGCGGAAGAACACTGAAGCTTTCTTT. Translation gives CSVVEEPGRKNTEAFF.

The sample holds a few counts of this clonotype. The chain combines TRBV7-9 with TRBJ2-3; TRBD2 agrees at 13 bases. The CDR3 spans 17 residues. CDR1 and CDR2 (germline): SEHNR, FQNEAQ (reference sequence). The V gene end was trimmed by 1 base and the J gene end by 2 bases; junction bases not matched to a gene: 3. CDR3 coding DNA: TGTGCCAGCAGCTTAGGACTAGCGGGGGGAACCACAGATACGCAGTATTTT. Its protein product is CASSLGLAGGTTDTQYF.

This rearrangement joins TRBV12-3 or TRBV12-4 to TRBJ1-6; TRBD1 matches 10 bases. V lost 6 bases to trimming and J lost 9 bases; unmatched junction nucleotides: 5. The CDR3 length is 14 residues. The CDR3 nucleotides are TGTGCCAGCAGCGCCGGACAGGGGGGTTCACCCCTCCACTTT. Translating it yields CASSAGQGGSPLHF.

This clonotype was observed a few times. This rearrangement joins TRBV7-2 to TRBJ2-1, with D maybe TRBD2 (5 bases). The germline CDR1 and CDR2 sequences are SGHTA and FQGNSA. Trimming cost V 1 base and J 6 bases, with 13 bases left between them. There are 15 residues in the CDR3. CDR3 sequence reads: CASSLDGITTNEQFF. In nucleotides, the CDR3 is TGTGCCAGCAGCTTAGACGGGATTACCACCAATGAGCAGTTCTTC. Full variable domain (missing parts from reference TRBV7-2 and TRBJ2-1): GAGVSQSPSNKVTEKGKDVELRCDPISGHTALYWYRQSLGQGLEFLIYFQGNSAPDKSGLPSDRFSAERTGGSVSTLTIQRTQQEDSAVYLCASSLDGITTNEQFFGPGTRLTVL.